This T cell receptor (beta chain) is from a study of blood T cells in healthy people across ages. Study findings and constraints: PBMCs that were unsorted prevented a conclusive naive versus antigen-experienced comparison.

Healthy Caucasians from Russia aged roughly 6 to 95 served as donors. There are 13 residues in the CDR3. CDR1 LGHDT and CDR2 YNNKEL come from the germline V gene (reference sequence). Trimming took off 8 bases at V and 0 bases at J, with 8 bases between the two ends. With a J-beta primer mix and a sample-barcoded 5' primer, a second PCR ran about 6 to 11 cycles. TCRdb redid the calling of the 5' RACE reads with MiXCR, one entry per CDR3 protein. This table holds around 990,000 distinct CDR3 sequences, under 30% found once. This clonotype was observed a few times. What it binds is not known. Separately, the same data were catalogued under a study of T cells of mothers and their children.

The chain carries TRBV3-1 and TRBJ1-3, with D possibly being TRBD1 (6 bases). The specimen sequenced was blood. The sequence derives from a girl aged 2 to 10 in good health. CDR3 region: CASGQFSGNTIYF. The CDR3, as DNA: TGTGCCAGCGGACAGTTCTCTGGAAACACCATATATTTT. Together with reference TRBV3-1 and TRBJ1-3, the CDR3 gives the full variable domain: DTAVSQTPKYLVTQMGNDKSIKCEQNLGHDTMYWYKQDSKKFLKIMFSYNNKELIINETVPNRFSPKSPDKAHLNLHINSLELGDSAVYFCASGQFSGNTIYFGEGSWLTVV.